The 32 T cell receptor beta chains below all came from one sample that was sequenced in a study of early T cells in non-severe SARS-CoV-2 infection. In TCRdb, the 5' RACE reads were re-called with MiXCR into one record per CDR3 protein. The sample carries about 45,000 distinct CDR3 sequences, around a tenth recorded once. Material: whole blood. All receptors come from an adult who was a healthcare worker with PCR-confirmed SARS-CoV-2 infection or an uninfected control (not recorded which).

This clonotype was observed at least ten times. V usage is TRBV7-3 and J usage is TRBJ2-1, with 9 nucleotides matching TRBD2. J lost 3 bases, V lost 6 bases, and 6 bases had no gene match. The CDR3 is 15 residues long. Germline CDR1 reads SGHTA; CDR2 reads FQGTGA. CDR3 residues: CASSLSGRSYNEQFF. The CDR3 DNA reads as TGTGCCAGCAGTCTTAGCGGGAGAAGCTACAATGAGCAGTTCTTC.

This clonotype was seen only a few times. The CDR3 sequence: CASSTSGVSTDTQYF. The DNA of the CDR3 is TGTGCCAGTAGTACGTCAGGGGTTAGCACAGATACGCAGTATTTT. V gene TRBV19 combines with J gene TRBJ2-3; perhaps TRBD1 as D (6 bases). This CDR3 has 15 residues. CDR1 and CDR2 from the germline V gene are LNHDA and SQIVND (reference sequence). Trimming took off 4 bases at V and 0 bases at J, with 11 bases between the two ends.

The DNA for the CDR3 is TGCGCCAGCAGCCAACAACCGGGACAGGGGAACATTCAGTACTTC. It encodes CASSQQPGQGNIQYF. The rearrangement links TRBV4-3 to TRBJ2-4, with TRBD1 identical over 10 bases. From germline, CDR1 is LGHNA and CDR2 YSLEER. Trimming removed 2 bases from V and 7 bases from J; junction bases left unmatched: 5. The CDR3 extends over 15 amino acids.

This clonotype was recorded a few times. This chain links TRBV11-3 with TRBJ2-2; TRBD1 matches 9 bases. Germline V gene data show CDR1 as SGHNT and CDR2 as YENEEA. After removal of 6 bases from V and 5 bases from J, the junction contained 7 bases not matched to a gene. The CDR3 has 15 residues. CDR3 region: CASSSRDRDTGELFF. CDR3 nucleotide sequence: TGTGCCAGCAGTTCCCGGGACAGGGATACCGGGGAGCTGTTTTTT. The whole variable domain, remainder taken from reference TRBV11-3 and TRBJ2-2, is EAGVVQSPRYKIIEKKQPVAFWCNPISGHNTLYWYLQNLGQGPELLIRYENEEAVDDSQLPKDRFSAERLKGVDSTLKIQPAELGDSAVYLCASSSRDRDTGELFFGEGSRLTVL.

This clonotype was recorded at least ten times. The V call is TRBV15, the J call TRBJ2-2; D not resolved. The germline CDR1 and CDR2 sequences are LNHNV and YYDKDF (reference sequence). Trimming left V 1 base short and J 0 bases short, with 0 bases between. CDR3 length: 13 residues. The CDR3, as DNA: TGTGCCACCAGCAGAGCGAACACCGGGGAGCTGTTTTTT. Translation: CATSRANTGELFF.

A few counts support this clonotype. This chain uses TRBV6-1 with TRBJ2-7, with TRBD1 identical over 8 bases. The length of the CDR3 is 13 residues. The V and J ends lost 4 bases and 4 bases, in that order; junction bases with no gene match: 3. CDR1 is MNHNS and CDR2 is SASEGT in the germline V gene. CDR3 sequence reads: CASSAGGGYEQYF. CDR3 in DNA: TGTGCCAGCAGTGCAGGGGGCGGTTACGAGCAGTACTTC.

Many counts were recorded for this clonotype. The rearrangement joins TRBV7-3 to TRBJ2-5, with 9 bases fitting TRBD2. The CDR3 runs 15 residues. After removal of 3 bases from V and 4 bases from J, the junction contained 6 bases not matched to a gene. CDR1 is SGHTA and CDR2 is FQGTGA in the germline V gene. Here the CDR3 reads CASSFGLAGPETQYF. The CDR3 nucleotides read TGTGCCAGCAGCTTCGGGCTAGCGGGACCAGAGACCCAGTACTTC.

This clonotype was found many times. J is TRBJ2-7 and V is TRBV3-1; 9 bases agree with TRBD2. In germline, CDR1 is LGHDT, CDR2 YNNKEL (reference sequence). J was trimmed by 4 bases and V by 0 bases; bases with no gene match: 16. CDR3 length: 19 residues. DNA for the CDR3: TGTGCCAGCAGCCAAGATCATCCGGGGGGGCTAGCGGGGAGATACGAGCAGTACTTC. It codes for CASSQDHPGGLAGRYEQYF.

As concerns this clonotype: A far larger clone is off by one base, so a read error is likely. This rearrangement joins TRBV28 to TRBJ2-3, with D uncertain. V was shortened by 2 bases and J by 4 bases, with 7 bases between the two germline ends. The germline V gene has CDR1 MDHEN and CDR2 SYDVKM. The CDR3 sequence is 13 residues long. CDR3 in amino acids: CASSLGKADTQYF. CDR3 bases: TGTGCCAGCAGTTTAGGAAAGGCAGATACGCAGTATTTT.

This clonotype occurred a few times. The germline gene is not matched at one end of the junction; a read error may be the cause. This chain connects TRBV7-7 to TRBJ2-5; D unresolved. Per germline, CDR1 SSHAT and CDR2 FNYEAQ (reference sequence). The CDR3 totals 14 residues. The CDR3 protein is CASSLSVVGETQYF. The CDR3 DNA is TGTGCTAGCAGCTTATCAGTTGTAGGGGAGACCCAGTACTTC.

The genes are TRBV27 and TRBJ1-2, with D tentatively TRBD1 (5 bases). The CDR3 spans 12 residues. V lost 5 bases, J lost 8 bases, and 12 bases lay in between. Germline CDR1 and CDR2: MNHEY and SMNVEV (reference sequence). The CDR3 protein is CASSPGRGGYTF. CDR3 in DNA: TGTGCCAGCAGTCCCGGCCGGGGGGGCTACACCTTC.

The sample holds many counts of this clonotype. The chain couples TRBV3-1 to TRBJ2-1; 11 bases are a match to TRBD2. CDR3 length: 16 amino acids. V lost 1 base to trimming and J lost 7 bases; unmatched junction nucleotides: 6. Germline lookup yields CDR1 LGHDT and CDR2 YNNKEL (reference sequence). CDR3: CASSQAAGTSGNEQFF. As DNA, the CDR3 is TGTGCCAGCAGCCAAGCTGCGGGGACTAGCGGTAATGAGCAGTTCTTC.

At least ten counts were recorded for this clonotype. The genes are TRBV28 and TRBJ2-5; tentatively, D is TRBD2 (6 bases). This CDR3 is built from 12 residues. Germline V gene data show CDR1 as MDHEN and CDR2 as SYDVKM. V shed 8 bases and J shed 5 bases, with 12 bases lying between them. The CDR3 nucleotides read TGTGCCAGCGGACTATACATCGAGACCCAGTACTTC. It codes for CASGLYIETQYF.

This clonotype was observed at least ten times. The genes are TRBV20-1 and TRBJ2-7; 9 nucleotides line up with TRBD2. The junction had 5 bases not matched to a gene; V was cut back by 0 bases and J by 2 bases. Germline V gene data show CDR1 as DFQATT and CDR2 as SNEGSKA (reference sequence). The CDR3 is 15 residues long. CDR3 coding DNA: TGCAGTGCTAGAGATTGGGCGGGAGGGACCTACGAGCAGTACTTC. It translates to CSARDWAGGTYEQYF.

This clonotype has more than one count but fewer than ten. The V call is TRBV24-1, the J call TRBJ2-5; unclear D gene. The V gene lost 3 bases and the J gene lost 3 bases, with 16 bases spanning the gap. The germline gives CDR1 KGHDR, CDR2 SFDVKD. CDR3 size: 16 residues. The CDR3 DNA reads TGTGCCACCAGTGATCCAGGACGCGGCCGGGAAGAGACCCAGTACTTC. Translating gives CATSDPGRGREETQYF.

This rearrangement joins TRBV5-1 to TRBJ2-1; D is perhaps TRBD1 (6 bases). This CDR3 region has 16 residues. V was pared by 4 bases and J by 0 bases, with 14 bases between. CDR1 and CDR2 from the germline V gene are SGHRS and YFSETQ. CDR3 protein: CASSEQGLGSYNEQFF. In DNA, the CDR3 is TGCGCCAGCAGCGAACAGGGATTAGGCTCCTACAATGAGCAGTTCTTC. Full variable domain (remainder filled in from reference TRBV5-1 and TRBJ2-1): KAGVTQTPRYLIKTRGQQVTLSCSPISGHRSVSWYQQTPGQGLQFLFEYFSETQRNKGNFPGRFSGRQFSNSRSEMNVSTLELGDSALYLCASSEQGLGSYNEQFFGPGTRLTVL.

This clonotype was counted ten times or more. The chain combines TRBV12-3 or TRBV12-4 with TRBJ2-3, with 12 nucleotides matching TRBD2. The CDR3 totals 18 residues. V gave up 2 bases and J gave up 5 bases; unmatched junction bases: 11. CDR3 protein: CASSLFMLAGGPRDTQYF. Written as DNA, the CDR3 is TGTGCCAGCAGTTTATTTATGCTAGCGGGAGGGCCGAGAGATACGCAGTATTTT.

The chain carries TRBV28 and TRBJ2-7; TRBD2 matches 8 bases. The CDR3 is 13 amino acids. Per the germline V gene, CDR1 is MDHEN and CDR2 is SYDVKM. Trimming removed 5 bases from V and 6 bases from J; junction bases left unmatched: 6. The CDR3 nucleotides are TGTGCCAGCAGTCCGGGAGGGCCTAGCGAGCAGTACTTC. Translating gives CASSPGGPSEQYF.

This clonotype was counted at least ten times. The rearrangement uses TRBV18 and TRBJ1-5, with a weak D call TRBD1 (5 bases). V lost 3 bases, J lost 3 bases, and 9 bases lay in between. CDR1 and CDR2 from the germline V gene are KGHSH and LQKENI. The CDR3 is made up of 14 amino acids. CDR3 protein: CASSPPGPNQPQHF. The CDR3 DNA is TGTGCCAGCTCACCCCCGGGGCCCAATCAGCCCCAGCATTTT.

This clonotype appeared a few times. The chain uses TRBV2 and TRBJ1-5; D gene ambiguous. The CDR3 is made up of 15 amino acids. Germline V gives CDR1 SNHLY, CDR2 FYNNEI. V lost 7 bases to trimming and J lost 1 base, with 14 bases between them. The CDR3 reads CASTLGGASNQPQHF. DNA for the CDR3: TGTGCCAGCACCTTGGGCGGAGCCAGCAATCAGCCCCAGCATTTT.

This clonotype was seen ten or more times. The chain employs TRBV20-1 and TRBJ2-4; 10 bases match TRBD1. Germline V gene data show CDR1 as DFQATT and CDR2 as SNEGSKA (reference sequence). This CDR3 region has 11 residues. V lost 5 bases to trimming and J lost 14 bases; unmatched junction nucleotides: 6. CDR3 DNA: TGCAGTGCTCACCTGGGACAGGGGAAGTACTTC. Translated, it gives CSAHLGQGKYF.

The rearrangement uses TRBV6-2 or TRBV6-3 and TRBJ2-7, with 8 bases fitting TRBD2. The germline gives CDR1 MNHEY, CDR2 SVGEGT. The CDR3 is made up of 15 amino acids. The V gene end was trimmed by 6 bases and the J gene end by 2 bases; junction bases not matched to a gene: 9. CDR3 bases: TGTGCCAGCAGCGGAGCGGGAGTGAGCACCTACGAGCAGTACTTC. Amino acids: CASSGAGVSTYEQYF.

This clonotype was seen at least ten times. In nucleotides, the CDR3 is TGTGCCAGCAGCTCAGGGACAGCTCTAGCCAAAAACATTCAGTACTTC. Translated, it gives CASSSGTALAKNIQYF. The chain joins TRBV7-9 to TRBJ2-4; 7 nucleotides align to TRBD1. The CDR3 runs 16 residues. Trimming cost V 4 bases and J 0 bases; bases outside gene matches: 6. Germline CDR1 SEHNR, CDR2 FQNEAQ (reference sequence).

The V call is TRBV12-3 or TRBV12-4, the J call TRBJ2-1; maybe TRBD2 (5 bases). With 2 bases removed from V and 7 bases from J, the gap between germline ends came to 9 bases. This CDR3 is built from 13 residues. The CDR3 sequence: CASSLRGQNEQFF. Here the CDR3 DNA reads TGTGCCAGCAGTTTACGGGGTCAAAATGAGCAGTTCTTC.

This clonotype showed up many times. The CDR3 coding sequence is TGTGCCAGCAGCTTAACGGCCCAAGGCACTGAAGCTTTCTTT. It encodes CASSLTAQGTEAFF. The chain carries TRBV7-9 and TRBJ1-1; D is unresolved. Trimming stripped 2 bases from V and 4 bases from J, with 11 bases between. Germline V gene data show CDR1 as SEHNR and CDR2 as FQNEAQ (reference sequence). The CDR3 sequence is 14 residues long.

This clonotype was counted at least ten times. This chain links TRBV6-4 with TRBJ2-1; D is possibly TRBD2 (6 bases). CDR3 size: 17 residues. Germline V gives CDR1 MRHNA, CDR2 SNTAGT. Trimming took off 0 bases at V and 0 bases at J, with 12 bases between the two ends. The CDR3 sequence: CASSDSPGSSSYNEQFF. The CDR3 nucleotides are TGTGCCAGCAGTGACTCGCCCGGGAGCAGCTCCTACAATGAGCAGTTCTTC.

The V call is TRBV18, the J call TRBJ1-5, with D uncertain. Germline V lookup: CDR1 KGHSH, CDR2 LQKENI. Deletions cut 3 bases from V and 6 bases from J, with 9 bases between. This CDR3 has 13 amino acids. CDR3 coding DNA: TGTGCCAGCTCACCTCCAGGCTTTCAGCCCCAGCATTTT. Amino acid sequence: CASSPPGFQPQHF.

This clonotype was counted many times. The chain joins TRBV5-1 to TRBJ2-2; TRBD2 aligns across 7 bases. The CDR3 sequence is 16 residues long. Trimming took 0 bases from V and 4 from J; bases not matched to a gene: 6. CDR1 is SGHRS, CDR2 YFSETQ, per germline. The CDR3: CASSLAIAGGTGELFF. The CDR3 nucleotides are TGCGCCAGCAGCTTGGCAATAGCGGGCGGCACCGGGGAGCTGTTTTTT.

The rearrangement joins TRBV10-3 to TRBJ1-1; D gene uncertain. The CDR3 is 15 residues long. Germline loops: CDR1 ENHRY, CDR2 SYGVKD. V lost 5 bases and J 4 bases, leaving 17 bases between the germline ends. As DNA, the CDR3 is TGTGCCATCAGTCCAGGACTTGGCGGGAGCACTGAAGCTTTCTTT. It specifies CAISPGLGGSTEAFF.

This clonotype turned up a few times. The V and J genes are TRBV6-5 and TRBJ2-7; 9 bases match TRBD1. V was clipped by 7 bases and J by 6 bases; unmatched bases: 10. The CDR3 covers 14 residues. Germline lookup yields CDR1 MNHEY and CDR2 SVGAGI. Here the CDR3 reads CASTGTGPTSEQYF. CDR3 DNA sequence: TGTGCCAGCACCGGGACAGGGCCTACCTCCGAGCAGTACTTC.

This clonotype was found many times. The chain has TRBV20-1 and TRBJ2-3; 9 nucleotides match TRBD2. The trim removed 0 bases at V and 3 bases at J, leaving 1 base unmatched. The V gene's germline CDR1 is DFQATT and CDR2 SNEGSKA (reference sequence). This CDR3 spans 14 amino acids. The CDR3 bases are TGCAGTGCTAGAGATCTAGCGGGAACAGATACGCAGTATTTT. This codes for CSARDLAGTDTQYF.

This clonotype was recorded at least ten times. The chain carries TRBV18 and TRBJ1-1, with 7 bases lining up with TRBD1. Germline trimming cut 2 bases from V and 8 bases from J; bases unmatched to any gene: 14. Germline V CDR1 and CDR2: KGHSH, LQKENI. The CDR3 extends over 16 amino acids. The chain's CDR3 is CASSPWDSPANTEAFF. In nucleotides, the CDR3 is TGTGCCAGCTCACCATGGGACAGTCCTGCTAATACAGAAGCTTTCTTT.